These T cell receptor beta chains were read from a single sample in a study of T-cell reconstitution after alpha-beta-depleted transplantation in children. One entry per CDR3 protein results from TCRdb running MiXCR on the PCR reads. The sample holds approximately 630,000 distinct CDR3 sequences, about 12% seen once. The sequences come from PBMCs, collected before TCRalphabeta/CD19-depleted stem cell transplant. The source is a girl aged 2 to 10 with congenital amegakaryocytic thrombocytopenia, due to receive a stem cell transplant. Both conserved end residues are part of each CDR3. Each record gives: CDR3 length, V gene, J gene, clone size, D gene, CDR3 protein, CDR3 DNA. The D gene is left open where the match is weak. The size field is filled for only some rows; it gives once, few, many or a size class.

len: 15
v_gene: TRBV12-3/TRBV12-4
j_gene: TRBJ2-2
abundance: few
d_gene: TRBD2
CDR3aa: CASGAGVGNTGELFF
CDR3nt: TGTGCCAGCGGGGCGGGAGTAGGGAACACCGGGGAGCTGTTTTTT

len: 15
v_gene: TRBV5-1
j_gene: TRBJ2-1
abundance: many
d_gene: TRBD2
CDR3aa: CASSLSSGSLNEQFF
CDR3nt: TGCGCCAGCAGCTTGTCTAGCGGGAGTCTCAATGAGCAGTTCTTC

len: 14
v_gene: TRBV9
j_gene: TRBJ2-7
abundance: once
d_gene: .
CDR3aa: CASSAMTGSYEQYF
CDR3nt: TGTGCCAGCAGCGCCATGACAGGATCCTACGAGCAGTACTTC

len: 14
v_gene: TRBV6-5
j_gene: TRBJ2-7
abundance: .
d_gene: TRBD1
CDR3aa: CASSYGDRGYEQYF
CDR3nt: TGTGCCAGCAGTTACGGGGACAGGGGTTACGAGCAGTACTTC

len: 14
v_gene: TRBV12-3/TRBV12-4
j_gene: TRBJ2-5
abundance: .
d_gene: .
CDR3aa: CASTLVGGQGTQYF
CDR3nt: TGTGCCAGCACTCTCGTAGGGGGACAAGGGACCCAGTACTTC

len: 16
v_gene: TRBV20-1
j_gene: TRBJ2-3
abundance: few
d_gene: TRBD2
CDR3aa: CSARDIAGGPTDTQYF
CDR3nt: TGCAGTGCTAGAGACATAGCGGGAGGGCCCACAGATACGCAGTATTTT

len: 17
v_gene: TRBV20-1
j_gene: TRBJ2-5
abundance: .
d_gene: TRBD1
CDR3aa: CSAYPGQGFHRTETQYF
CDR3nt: TGCAGTGCCTACCCGGGACAGGGGTTTCATAGGACGGAGACCCAGTACTTC

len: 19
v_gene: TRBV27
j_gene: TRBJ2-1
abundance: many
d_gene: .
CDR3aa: CDNPPPRRDPIFCFHEQFF
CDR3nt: TGTGACAATCCCCCCCCGCGCCGGGACCCGATTTTTTGTTTTCATGAGCAGTTCTTC

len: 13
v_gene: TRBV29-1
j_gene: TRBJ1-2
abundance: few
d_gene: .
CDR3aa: CSVELAGLYGYTF
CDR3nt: TGCAGCGTTGAATTGGCGGGACTCTATGGCTACACCTTC

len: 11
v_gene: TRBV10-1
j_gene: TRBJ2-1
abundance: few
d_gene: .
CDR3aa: CARECANEQFF
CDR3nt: TGCGCCAGGGAGTGCGCCAATGAGCAGTTCTTC

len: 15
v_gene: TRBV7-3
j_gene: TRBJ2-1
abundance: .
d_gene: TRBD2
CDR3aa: CASSPRAGVWNEQFF
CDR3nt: TGTGCCAGCAGCCCTCGTGCGGGAGTCTGGAATGAGCAGTTCTTC

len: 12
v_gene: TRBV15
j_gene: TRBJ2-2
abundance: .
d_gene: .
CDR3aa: CATQWGTGELFF
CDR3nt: TGTGCCACCCAATGGGGCACCGGGGAGCTGTTTTTT

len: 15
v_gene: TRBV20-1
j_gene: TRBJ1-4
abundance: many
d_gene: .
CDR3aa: CSAREGITENEKLFF
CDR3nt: TGCAGTGCTAGAGAGGGGATTACTGAAAATGAAAAACTGTTTTTT

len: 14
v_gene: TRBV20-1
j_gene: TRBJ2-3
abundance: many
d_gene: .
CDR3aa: CSAPDRWSTDTQYF
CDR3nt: TGCAGTGCTCCTGATCGGTGGAGCACAGATACGCAGTATTTT